This T cell receptor beta chain emerged from a study of T cell responses to AZD1222 COVID-19 vaccine (dated by TCRdb to about 2021). About the study as a whole: AZD1222 recipients whose second dose came at about 4 weeks and those whose second dose came at about 12 weeks were combined into one group, since spike-specific TCR depth and breadth did not differ between the two schedules. TCR sequencing covered 230 to 250 trial participants: 207 given two doses of AZD1222 and approximately 26 given two doses of MenACWY control vaccine. Enrollment into the trials was organized by age into subgroups of 18-55, 56-69 and 70-plus years, and those subgroups contained roughly 150, 30 and 60 TCR-sequenced participants, respectively. The investigation overall reported the following: The whole spike protein was spanned by vaccine-associated CD4 TCRs, and dominant responses were seen in regions 160-218 and 743-854. The 56-69-year group was small, and its depth increase did not reach significance, likely because of low power. Conclusions about previously exposed vaccinees are limited, since just six AZD1222 recipients were seropositive for SARS-CoV-2 at baseline. Epitopes outside the regions mutated in the B.1.351 and B.1.1.7 variants were reportedly recognized by nearly half of the unique spike-specific TCRs. After two AZD1222 doses, both the breadth and the depth of spike-specific TCRs were significantly higher than at day 0 and than in MenACWY recipients. Because no day 14 peak-response samples were available, repertoires were characterized only after the peak T cell response. Most participants were white British and females outnumbered males, and the authors suggested that clonal diversity may have been underestimated.

The CDR3 regions of human TCRbeta chains were analyzed by immunosequencing. Per the source publication's procedure: TCRs in the repertoires were compared against a reference library of SARS-CoV-2-specific TCRs that had been generated with the MIRA antigen-specificity platform. Breadth was defined as the fraction of unique TCRs that were SARS-CoV-2-associated, and depth was defined as the fraction of total T cells that were SARS-CoV-2-associated. Using the MIRA data, every spike-specific TCR was mapped to the spike region that the TCR reacted to and assigned to either a CD4 or a CD8 class. Log10-transformed breadth and depth values were compared by one-way ANOVA with Sidak's multiple comparisons tests. Here the immuneACCESS table is served through TCRdb, limited to in-frame sequences with V and J called. Missing clones are a known gap in these copies; in checked studies unresolved V genes cover under half, and the rest lacks a known reason. That table is the source of V, J and clone size, and D and trimming were worked out from the DNA. The sample includes some 160,000 clones, with roughly 92% observed a single time. The ten largest clones add up to over 1.5% of the sample.

With respect to this clone: No cognate antigen has been identified for it. No qualities accompany the bases; no much larger clone lies one base away.

The CDR3 holds 14 amino acids from the cysteine to the phenylalanine. Just CDR3 DNA is preserved here, 42 bases in frame from base 1. Per the germline V gene (reference sequence), MNHEY is the CDR1 and SMNVEV is the CDR2. The germline ends are 11 bases apart after V is trimmed by 4 bases and J by 2 bases. The time point label on this specimen signifies: baseline before first vaccination. The vaccinee samples were drawn from two UK trials, COV001 and COV002, one of which was a single-blind randomized controlled phase 2/3 trial testing AZD1222 (ChAdOx1 nCoV-19) in healthy adults. For TCRbeta chain sequencing, PBMC samples were collected from trial participants at day 0 and at day 28 after the second dose.

The material was peripheral blood, obtained on day 0 of AZD1222 vaccination. This sequence was found in an adult in good health. The chain couples TRBV27 to TRBJ2-5, with the D call tentatively TRBD1 or TRBD2, each fitting 5 bases. The nucleotides read TGTGCCAGCAGTTCCCTGGGACGGCAAGAGACCCAGTACTTC. This yields the protein CASSSLGRQETQYF.